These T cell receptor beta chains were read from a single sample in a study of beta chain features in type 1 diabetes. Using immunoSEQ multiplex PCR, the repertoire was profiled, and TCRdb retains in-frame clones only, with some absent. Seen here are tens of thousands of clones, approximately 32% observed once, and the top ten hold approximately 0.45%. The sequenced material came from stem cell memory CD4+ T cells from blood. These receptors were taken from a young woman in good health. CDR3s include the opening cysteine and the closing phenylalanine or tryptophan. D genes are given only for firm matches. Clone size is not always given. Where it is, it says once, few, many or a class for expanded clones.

CDR3: CASSVTGLASYEQYF
DNA: TGTGCCAGCAGCGTTACGGGACTAGCTTCCTACGAGCAGTACTTC
size: few
V: TRBV5-6
D: TRBD2
J: TRBJ2-7

CDR3: CASSLPGLAGVETQYF
DNA: TGCGCCAGCAGCTTACCGGGACTAGCGGGGGTAGAGACCCAGTACTTC
size: -
V: TRBV5-1
D: TRBD2
J: TRBJ2-5

CDR3: CASSPNPGEETQYF
DNA: TGCGCCAGCAGCCCAAACCCGGGGGAAGAGACCCAGTACTTC
size: once
V: TRBV5-1
D: -
J: TRBJ2-5

CDR3: CASSVGGGAQNTGELFF
DNA: TGTGCCAGCAGCGTAGGAGGAGGGGCCCAGAACACCGGGGAGCTGTTTTTT
size: -
V: TRBV9
D: -
J: TRBJ2-2

CDR3: CASSSRDSYEQYF
DNA: TGTGCCAGCAGCTCTCGGGACTCCTACGAGCAGTACTTC
size: -
V: TRBV7-2
D: -
J: TRBJ2-7

CDR3: CSVYTGSNEKLFF
DNA: TGCAGCGTTTACACAGGGTCTAATGAAAAACTGTTTTTT
size: -
V: TRBV29-1
D: -
J: TRBJ1-4

CDR3: CATSRGSTGGRGGEKLFF
DNA: TGTGCCACCAGCAGAGGGTCCACAGGGGGCAGGGGTGGGGAAAAACTGTTTTTT
size: -
V: TRBV15
D: TRBD1
J: TRBJ1-4

CDR3: CASSTIAEAFF
DNA: TGTGCCAGCTCGACTATCGCTGAAGCTTTCTTT
size: -
V: TRBV18
D: -
J: TRBJ1-1

CDR3: CASTTREGDTEAFF
DNA: TGTGCCAGCACCACTCGAGAGGGCGACACTGAAGCTTTCTTT
size: -
V: TRBV7-8
D: -
J: TRBJ1-1

CDR3: CAITDPAVMNTEAFF
DNA: TGTGCCATCACCGATCCCGCGGTTATGAACACTGAAGCTTTCTTT
size: -
V: TRBV10-3
D: -
J: TRBJ1-1